The source of this TCR beta chain is a study of T cell responses to AZD1222 COVID-19 vaccine. Study details: Second-dose recipients at about 4 or about 12 weeks were treated as one pooled group. General study points: Sampling captured repertoires only after the peak T cell response.

This table comes from immunoSEQ multiplex PCR, and its TCRdb copy is limited to in-frame clones, with some not included. The profile shows about 120,000 clones, approximately 93% of them singletons. For this clone: What it binds is not known.

CDR3 length: 13 amino acids. V was pared by 3 bases and J by 5 bases, with 11 bases between. Per the germline V gene, CDR1 is GTSNPN and CDR2 is SVGIG (reference sequence). The chain recombines TRBV30 with TRBJ1-5, with D perhaps TRBD1 (5 bases). Specimen: peripheral blood, collected on day 0 of AZD1222 vaccination. This clonotype originated in an adult in good health. CDR3 bases: TGTGCCTGGAGCGCCCAGGGTGATCAGCCCCAGCATTTT. Amino acids: CAWSAQGDQPQHF.